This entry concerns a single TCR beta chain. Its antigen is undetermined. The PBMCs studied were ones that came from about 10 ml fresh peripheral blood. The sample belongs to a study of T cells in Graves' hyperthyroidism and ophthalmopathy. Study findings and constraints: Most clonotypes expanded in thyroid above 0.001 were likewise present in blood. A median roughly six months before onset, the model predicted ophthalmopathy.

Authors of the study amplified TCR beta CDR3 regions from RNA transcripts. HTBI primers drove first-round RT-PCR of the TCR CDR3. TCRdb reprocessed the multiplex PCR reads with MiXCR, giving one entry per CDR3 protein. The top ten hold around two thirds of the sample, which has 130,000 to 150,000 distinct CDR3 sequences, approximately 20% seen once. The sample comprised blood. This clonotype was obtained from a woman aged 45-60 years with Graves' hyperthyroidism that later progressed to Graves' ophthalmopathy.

The CDR3 here is CATSDLQGAGTEAFF. CDR3 nucleotides: TGTGCCACCAGTGATTTGCAGGGGGCGGGTACTGAAGCTTTCTTT. The gene calls are TRBV24-1 and TRBJ1-1, with TRBD1 matching over 8 bases. Germline CDR1 reads KGHDR; CDR2 reads SFDVKD. CDR3 length equals 15 residues. Trimming removed 0 bases from V and 5 bases from J; junction bases left unmatched: 4.